The 15 T cell receptor beta chains presented below share a single source sample, sequenced in a study of T cell changes during pregnancy in multiple sclerosis. The method was immunoSEQ multiplex PCR; TCRdb's version includes in-frame clones alone and lacks a portion of them. The sample comprises more than 15,000 clones, just under 85% of which are singletons, and about 9% rests with the top ten. The sequencing used CD8+ T cells from peripheral blood mononuclear cells, collected in the second trimester of pregnancy. The source of these receptors is a female donor in good health, enrolled as a control in a pregnancy study.

This chain connects TRBV19 to TRBJ2-7; 8 bases agree with TRBD1. Germline V gene lookup returns CDR1 LNHDA and CDR2 SQIVND (reference sequence). V trimming: 4 bases; J trimming: 6 bases; junction bases outside the gene matches: 2. This CDR3 contains 12 residues. The CDR3 loop reads CASSKTGGEQYF. The DNA for the CDR3 is TGTGCCAGTAGTAAAACAGGGGGCGAGCAGTACTTC.

The chain employs TRBV5-1 and TRBJ1-1, with a weak D call TRBD1 (6 bases). Germline assignment: CDR1 SGHRS and CDR2 YFSETQ. The CDR3 runs 16 residues. Trimming stripped 1 base from V and 3 bases from J, with 16 bases between. CDR3 region: CASSLTTTGSYTEAFF. CDR3 in DNA: TGCGCCAGCAGCTTGACGACCACAGGGTCCTACACTGAAGCTTTCTTT.

The chain uses TRBV6-1 and TRBJ2-5; 11 bases are shared with TRBD1. The J segment lost 5 bases and the V segment lost 3 bases, leaving 5 bases of the junction unmatched. Germline V gene sequence: CDR1 MNHNS, CDR2 SASEGT. The CDR3 has 15 amino acids. The CDR3 DNA reads TGTGCCAGCAGTGAGGGCGGACAGGGGGCCGAGACCCAGTACTTC. It yields the protein CASSEGGQGAETQYF.

This sequence joins TRBV28 and TRBJ1-2; TRBD1 might be the D (5 bases). Germline V CDR1 and CDR2: MDHEN, SYDVKM. V lost 6 bases, J lost 7 bases, and 12 bases lay in between. The CDR3 loop spans 12 amino acids. The CDR3 sequence is CASSLQGSGYTF. The CDR3 nucleotides read TGTGCCAGCAGCCTCCAGGGCTCTGGCTACACCTTC.

V usage is TRBV5-5 and J usage is TRBJ2-7; TRBD1 might be the D (6 bases). Germline CDR1 reads SGHKS; CDR2 reads YYEKEE (reference sequence). CDR3 length: 11 amino acids. V lost 2 bases to trimming and J lost 6 bases, with 6 bases between them. The CDR3 here is CASSLGGEQYF. CDR3 DNA: TGTGCCAGCAGCTTAGGGGGCGAGCAGTACTTC. Supplemented by reference TRBV5-5 and TRBJ2-7, the full variable domain reads DAGVTQSPTHLIKTRGQQVTLRCSPISGHKSVSWYQQVLGQGPQFIFQYYEKEERGRGNFPDRFSARQFPNYSSELNVNALLLGDSALYLCASSLGGEQYFGPGTRLTVT.

The chain is built from TRBV30 and TRBJ1-6, with D uncertain. This CDR3 has 12 amino acids. CDR1 is GTSNPN, CDR2 SVGIG, per germline (reference sequence). V was pared by 2 bases and J by 7 bases, with 6 bases between. The CDR3 loop reads CAWSSGNSPLHF. CDR3 sequence (DNA): TGTGCCTGGAGTAGCGGAAATTCACCCCTCCACTTT.

The chain carries TRBV4-3 and TRBJ2-2, with a possible D match to TRBD1 (6 bases). The CDR3 totals 16 residues. Germline V gene lookup returns CDR1 LGHNA and CDR2 YSLEER. Trimming stripped 0 bases from V and 4 bases from J, with 12 bases between. The CDR3 is CASSQDVGAVTGELFF. The CDR3 DNA reads TGCGCCAGCAGCCAAGATGTGGGGGCGGTCACCGGGGAGCTGTTTTTT.

This clone came up once. The chain combines TRBV27 with TRBJ1-4; no definite D call. The CDR3 spans 15 residues. The V gene lost 0 bases and the J gene lost 3 bases, with 8 bases spanning the gap. Germline loops: CDR1 MNHEY, CDR2 SMNVEV (reference sequence). For the CDR3, the DNA is TGTGCCAGCAGTTTATCGGTGGCAGCTAATGAAAAACTGTTTTTT. Translated: CASSLSVAANEKLFF. The whole variable domain, filled in from reference TRBV27 and TRBJ1-4, reads EAQVTQNPRYLITVTGKKLTVTCSQNMNHEYMSWYRQDPGLGLRQIYYSMNVEVTDKGDVPEGYKVSRKEKRNFPLILESPSPNQTSLYFCASSLSVAANEKLFFGSGTQLSVL.

The CDR3 sequence: CASSQDLRDTDTQYF. The CDR3 bases are TGCGCCAGCAGCCAAGACTTGAGAGACACAGATACGCAGTATTTT. The chain joins TRBV4-3 to TRBJ2-3; D is ambiguous. The CDR3 extends over 15 amino acids. The germline V gene encodes CDR1 LGHNA and CDR2 YSLEER. The ends were cut back, 0 bases at V and 2 bases at J, with 9 bases in the middle.

V gene TRBV9 combines with J gene TRBJ2-3; 10 nucleotides align to TRBD2. The CDR3 length is 16 residues. Germline CDR1 SGDLS, CDR2 YYNGEE. V lost 5 bases, J lost 6 bases, and 12 bases stayed unmatched. CDR3 region: CASREGTSAQHDTQYF. The CDR3 DNA is TGTGCCAGCAGAGAGGGGACTAGCGCGCAACATGATACGCAGTATTTT.

DNA for the CDR3: TGTGCCAGCAGCTTGGACGGTTACAATCAGCCCCAGCATTTT. Translation: CASSLDGYNQPQHF. This chain connects TRBV5-6 to TRBJ1-5; no definite D call. Trimming shortened V by 0 bases and J by 3 bases, and 7 bases separated the two germline ends. In germline, CDR1 is SGHDT, CDR2 YYEEEE. The CDR3 has 14 amino acids.

In this sample, this clone turned up once. V gene TRBV7-9 combines with J gene TRBJ1-1; the match to TRBD1 covers 9 bases. Per germline, CDR1 SEHNR and CDR2 FQNEAQ (reference sequence). The CDR3 has 14 residues. J gave up 0 bases and V 5 bases, and 1 base lay outside the gene matches. The CDR3 here is CASSGQGMNTEAFF. CDR3 nucleotide sequence: TGTGCCAGCAGCGGACAGGGGATGAACACTGAAGCTTTCTTT.

The CDR3 coding sequence is TGTGCCAGCAGTCAAGGGGCAAATGAGCAGTTCTTC. It translates to CASSQGANEQFF. The chain is built from TRBV27 and TRBJ2-1; weak D call: TRBD1 (5 bases). This CDR3 has 12 residues. Looked up from germline, CDR1 is MNHEY and CDR2 is SMNVEV (reference sequence). Deletions cut 5 bases from V and 7 bases from J, with 9 bases between.

The gene calls are TRBV19 and TRBJ1-1, with 7 bases lining up with TRBD1. CDR1 is LNHDA and CDR2 is SQIVND in the germline V gene (reference sequence). With 5 bases clipped from V and 3 bases from J, the junction kept 12 bases outside the gene matches. The CDR3 is made up of 16 amino acids. The CDR3: CASSPRDSRRDTEAFF. The CDR3 DNA reads TGTGCCAGTAGTCCGCGGGACAGTAGGAGGGACACTGAAGCTTTCTTT.

The chain uses TRBV19 and TRBJ1-2; 9 bases map to TRBD1. Losses at the gene ends were 7 bases for V and 3 bases for J; bases not matched to a gene: 9. Germline V lookup: CDR1 LNHDA, CDR2 SQIVND (reference sequence). This CDR3 comprises 15 residues. In DNA, the CDR3 is TGTGCCAGTACAGGGGACAGGGCAGGCGACTATGGCTACACCTTC. It specifies CASTGDRAGDYGYTF.